The sequence of this T cell receptor beta chain was determined in a study of T cells in Graves' hyperthyroidism and ophthalmopathy. Study results and caveats: In validation, the model predicted ophthalmopathy. These predictions came a median roughly six months before onset. Blood also carried most thyroid clonotypes expanded above 0.001.

Exclusion of patients followed from uncontrolled infection, other autoimmune disease, pregnancy or lactation. This clonotype was recorded many times. Its target is not known. RNA transcripts were the template for amplifying TCR beta CDR3 regions. Primed by the HTBI set, a first-round RT-PCR was run on the TCR CDR3. TCRdb independently ran MiXCR on the multiplex PCR reads; one entry per CDR3 protein. The sample carries some 350,000 distinct CDR3 sequences, around 15% recorded once. The CDR3 is 13 amino acids. With 6 bases removed from V and 6 bases from J, the gap between germline ends came to 12 bases. Germline CDR1 reads SNHLY; CDR2 reads FYNNEI.

The chain links TRBV2 to TRBJ2-4; D gene uncertain. The sample taken for sequencing was blood. The sequence derives from a woman aged 55-70 years with Graves' ophthalmopathy. The CDR3 DNA is TGTGCCAGCAGGTTTTCAGGAATAAACATTCAGTACTTC. This sequence encodes CASRFSGINIQYF.